Detailed here is one TCR beta chain. Its matching antigen is unknown. The table came from immunoSEQ multiplex PCR; TCRdb's copy has only in-frame clones and leaves some out. The sample includes 130,000 or so clones, around nine tenths of them seen just once. V was trimmed by 5 bases and J by 4 bases, leaving 13 bases between them. The CDR3 sequence is 14 residues long. The germline gives CDR1 SGHAT, CDR2 FQNNGV. The data are from a study of radiation and T cells in renal cell carcinoma. Time point specified: baseline pretreatment blood. Described treatment: 15 Gy SBRT to primary tumor, nephrectomy 4 weeks later. Points from the study as a whole: Top tumor clonotypes rose in blood 2 weeks post-radiation, then contracted.

The receptor was derived from a woman aged 45 to 65 with renal cell carcinoma. V gene TRBV11-2 combines with J gene TRBJ2-3, with a possible D match to TRBD2 (6 bases). Sequenced here: blood, sampled from a patient whose treatment included radiotherapy and nephrectomy. CDR3 residues: CASSPLPGADTQYF. The CDR3 coding sequence is TGTGCCAGCAGCCCCCTCCCGGGAGCAGATACGCAGTATTTT.